The 11 T cell receptor beta chains below come from one sample, sequenced in a study of blood T cell repertoires in COVID-19. Only in-frame clones appear in the TCRdb table, and some are missing; sequencing was by immunoSEQ multiplex PCR. The data show hundreds of thousands of clones, with approximately 91% seen just once and roughly 0.7% held by the top ten. The specimen sequenced was peripheral blood. The receptors here all came from a man aged 40-49 years with acute or convalescent COVID-19.

J is TRBJ1-1 and V is TRBV4-3, with 11 bases lining up with TRBD1. CDR3 size: 19 residues. V lost 2 bases, J lost 0 bases, and 11 bases stayed unmatched. Looked up from germline, CDR1 is LGHNA and CDR2 is YSLEER. The CDR3 protein is CASSQFSPGTGGMNTEAFF. The CDR3 DNA follows: TGCGCCAGCAGCCAATTCTCCCCCGGGACAGGGGGGATGAACACTGAAGCTTTCTTT.

The chain couples TRBV19 to TRBJ2-7; TRBD1 is a possible D gene (6 bases). The V gene's germline CDR1 is LNHDA and CDR2 SQIVND (reference sequence). The CDR3 extends over 14 amino acids. Trimming left V 6 bases short and J 1 base short, with 13 bases between. The CDR3 protein is CASRLRDTSYEQYF. The CDR3 coding sequence is TGTGCCAGTAGACTACGGGACACTTCCTACGAGCAGTACTTC.

The gene calls are TRBV28 and TRBJ2-6; 7 nucleotides line up with TRBD1. J lost 2 bases, V lost 4 bases, and 11 bases had no gene match. The length of the CDR3 is 18 residues. The germline V gene has CDR1 MDHEN and CDR2 SYDVKM. The CDR3 bases are TGTGCCAGCAGTTACAGACAGGGCATTCCCCCTGGGGCCAACGTCCTGACTTTC. Amino acid sequence: CASSYRQGIPPGANVLTF.

The chain links TRBV18 to TRBJ1-4; no clear D gene. This CDR3 has 16 residues. Per germline, CDR1 KGHSH and CDR2 LQKENI. V lost 0 bases and J lost 7, with 15 bases in between. The CDR3 DNA reads TGTGCCAGCTCACCACCGCGGGCGGAAGGCAGTGAAAAACTGTTTTTT. This translates into CASSPPRAEGSEKLFF.

The chain combines TRBV11-2 with TRBJ1-1; no reliable D call. V lost 1 base and J lost 0, with 9 bases in between. Germline CDR1 and CDR2: SGHAT and FQNNGV. The CDR3 is 15 residues long. CDR3 protein: CASSLGPQMNTEAFF. CDR3 nucleotides: TGTGCCAGCAGCTTAGGGCCACAGATGAACACTGAAGCTTTCTTT.

This chain connects TRBV5-4 to TRBJ2-7; TRBD2 matches at 9 bases. CDR3 length equals 14 residues. With 5 bases clipped from V and 0 bases from J, the junction kept 3 bases outside the gene matches. Germline V lookup: CDR1 SGHNT, CDR2 YYREEE (reference sequence). CDR3 DNA: TGTGCCAGCAGGGCTAGCGGGACCTCCTACGAGCAGTACTTC. The encoded protein is CASRASGTSYEQYF.

This chain links TRBV5-5 with TRBJ2-7; D might be TRBD1 (5 bases). This CDR3 comprises 13 residues. Trimming took off 2 bases at V and 2 bases at J, with 8 bases between the two ends. The germline gives CDR1 SGHKS, CDR2 YYEKEE (reference sequence). This chain's CDR3 is CASSLSTAYEQYF. CDR3 nucleotide sequence: TGTGCCAGCAGCTTATCGACAGCCTACGAGCAGTACTTC. Complete variable domain (other parts from reference TRBV5-5 and TRBJ2-7): DAGVTQSPTHLIKTRGQQVTLRCSPISGHKSVSWYQQVLGQGPQFIFQYYEKEERGRGNFPDRFSARQFPNYSSELNVNALLLGDSALYLCASSLSTAYEQYFGPGTRLTVT.

Turning to this clone: Other DNA sequences of this sample code for an identical CDR3. The chain joins TRBV7-9 to TRBJ2-7, with D possibly matching TRBD1 (6 bases). This CDR3 is built from 13 residues. Trimming took off 5 bases at V and 2 bases at J, with 10 bases between the two ends. The germline V gene has CDR1 SEHNR and CDR2 FQNEAQ (reference sequence). Written as DNA, the CDR3 is TGTGCCAGCAGCATAAGACAGGCCTACGAGCAGTACTTC. As protein: CASSIRQAYEQYF.

CDR3 coding DNA: TGTGCCAGCAGCGCACAGGAGACCCAGTACTTC. Its translation: CASSAQETQYF. The chain uses TRBV9 and TRBJ2-5; D not certain. The CDR3 covers 11 residues. V dropped 3 bases and J dropped 5 bases, with 5 bases sitting between them. Per the germline V gene, CDR1 is SGDLS and CDR2 is YYNGEE.

The CDR3 bases are TGTGCCAGCAGCCAAGCCCCCGGATTACTAGCCCTAAACCCCTACGAGCAGTACTTC. This encodes CASSQAPGLLALNPYEQYF. The chain carries TRBV3-1 (or the pseudogene TRBV3-2) and TRBJ2-7; a possible D gene is TRBD2 (6 bases). Looked up from germline, CDR1 is LGHDT and CDR2 is YNNKEL (reference sequence). The V end was cut by 1 base, the J end by 2 bases, with 24 bases between. The CDR3 is 19 residues long.

The chain combines TRBV7-8 with TRBJ2-7; TRBD2 matches at 13 bases. Germline CDR1 reads SGHVS; CDR2 reads FQNEAQ. V lost 5 bases and J lost 4; bases outside the gene matches: 8. The CDR3 loop spans 16 amino acids. DNA for the CDR3: TGTGCCAGCAGCCTCCGGACTAGCGGGAGAAATTACGAGCAGTACTTC. Residues: CASSLRTSGRNYEQYF.